The 10 T cell receptor beta chains below were found in one sample sequenced in a study of shared clonotypes between healthy human individuals (dated by TCRdb to about 2020). Library prep was done by the immunoSEQ multiplex PCR assay. The table comes from immuneACCESS by way of TCRdb, which keeps in-frame sequences with V and J called. Part of the clones is missing from these tables; in studies checked, under half for an unresolved V gene and the rest for unknown reasons. In all, the sample holds about 2.1 million clones, and about 92% of those were seen once. Around 1.7% of the sample goes to the ten largest clones. CD8 naive samples were obtained by positive selection for CCR7 among CD45RO-negative cells, yielding a CD45RA+CCR7+ population from which TemRA cells were excluded. The sequenced material came from naive CD8+ T cells from PBMCs. The cell subset or site label here, explained by the study, means: CD45RA+CCR7+. Receptors originate from a man between 18 and 35 years old in good health. Some clones in this sample may be carry-over from other donors' samples.

In its sample, this clone was seen once. V usage is TRBV7-9 and J usage is TRBJ2-7; TRBD1 matches 9 bases. The CDR3 totals 14 residues. V trimming: 3 bases; J trimming: 6 bases; junction bases outside the gene matches: 6. Germline V lookup: CDR1 SEHNR, CDR2 FQNEAQ (reference sequence). CDR3 sequence: CASSLTGGRTEQYF. The CDR3 DNA reads TGTGCCAGCAGCTTGACAGGGGGAAGAACCGAGCAGTACTTC.

V and J are TRBV19 and TRBJ2-7; TRBD1 is a possible D gene (5 bases). The CDR3 is 13 residues long. The germline V and J ends were trimmed by 6 bases and 3 bases, with 12 bases remaining between them. Germline V gives CDR1 LNHDA, CDR2 SQIVND (reference sequence). The CDR3 DNA is TGTGCCAGTAGCTGGACATATCTCTACGAGCAGTACTTC. It translates to CASSWTYLYEQYF.

The gene calls are TRBV4-1 and TRBJ2-7; a possible D gene is TRBD2 (5 bases). CDR1 is MGHRA, CDR2 YSYEKL, per germline. Trimming shortened V by 5 bases and J by 0 bases, and 17 bases separated the two germline ends. The CDR3 has 16 residues. The CDR3 coding sequence is TGCGCCAGCAGCTTCGGACTTTTCCCGAGCTCCTACGAGCAGTACTTC. Its protein product is CASSFGLFPSSYEQYF.

The rearrangement links TRBV6-4 to TRBJ2-7; no definite D call. The germline V and J ends were trimmed by 5 bases and 5 bases, with 13 bases remaining between them. Germline CDR1 and CDR2: MRHNA and SNTAGT. CDR3 length: 13 residues. CDR3: CASSPTAFHEQYF. The CDR3 region has the DNA TGTGCCAGCAGTCCAACAGCGTTCCACGAGCAGTACTTC.

The chain combines TRBV27 with TRBJ2-7; 8 bases agree with TRBD1. Germline V gene data show CDR1 as MNHEY and CDR2 as SMNVEV (reference sequence). The ends lost 3 bases at V and 3 bases at J; junction bases unmatched: 7. The CDR3 contains 15 residues. In DNA, the CDR3 is TGTGCCAGCAGTTTCTCGACAGGGGCCCACTACGAGCAGTACTTC. It yields the protein CASSFSTGAHYEQYF.

This rearrangement joins TRBV5-8 to TRBJ2-7; tentatively, D is TRBD2 (6 bases). Trimming stripped 6 bases from V and 4 bases from J, with 14 bases between. Germline V gene lookup returns CDR1 SGHTS and CDR2 YDEGEE. CDR3 size: 13 residues. CDR3 sequence reads: CASMRLDRYEQYF. The CDR3 coding sequence is TGTGCCAGCATGAGACTAGATCGGTACGAGCAGTACTTC.

This clone is a singleton in its sample. The rearrangement uses TRBV5-1 and TRBJ2-3, with no clear D. CDR3 length: 14 amino acids. CDR1 SGHRS and CDR2 YFSETQ come from the germline V gene. V was trimmed by 4 bases and J by 3 bases, leaving 12 bases between them. The CDR3 bases are TGCGCCAGCAGCCAAGAAAAAGATACAGATACGCAGTATTTT. This sequence encodes CASSQEKDTDTQYF.

V and J are TRBV9 and TRBJ1-3; weak D call: TRBD1 (6 bases). Germline lookup yields CDR1 SGDLS and CDR2 YYNGEE. The CDR3 consists of 15 residues. V was clipped by 0 bases and J by 2 bases, with 9 bases between them. The CDR3 DNA reads TGTGCCAGCAGCGTAGCCGGGGGCACTGGAAACACCATATATTTT. Residues: CASSVAGGTGNTIYF.

This clone was found a few times. Additional DNA sequences in this sample encode the identical CDR3. The V and J genes are TRBV13 and TRBJ1-1; D not resolved. Trimming took 5 bases from V and 1 from J, leaving 11 bases between them. Per germline, CDR1 PRHDT and CDR2 FYEKMQ (reference sequence). The length of the CDR3 is 14 residues. As DNA, the CDR3 is TGTGCCAGCAGCACAAGGACCGCGAACACTGAAGCTTTCTTT. It translates to CASSTRTANTEAFF.

The rearrangement links TRBV29-1 to TRBJ2-1, with 10 bases matching TRBD2. From germline, CDR1 is SQVTM and CDR2 ANQGSEA. Trimming cost V 2 bases and J 5 bases; bases outside gene matches: 15. The CDR3 is 18 residues long. The CDR3 nucleotides read TGCAGCGTTGAAACTCCCCTGATAGCGGGAGGTAGGGACAATGAGCAGTTCTTC. Translation: CSVETPLIAGGRDNEQFF.